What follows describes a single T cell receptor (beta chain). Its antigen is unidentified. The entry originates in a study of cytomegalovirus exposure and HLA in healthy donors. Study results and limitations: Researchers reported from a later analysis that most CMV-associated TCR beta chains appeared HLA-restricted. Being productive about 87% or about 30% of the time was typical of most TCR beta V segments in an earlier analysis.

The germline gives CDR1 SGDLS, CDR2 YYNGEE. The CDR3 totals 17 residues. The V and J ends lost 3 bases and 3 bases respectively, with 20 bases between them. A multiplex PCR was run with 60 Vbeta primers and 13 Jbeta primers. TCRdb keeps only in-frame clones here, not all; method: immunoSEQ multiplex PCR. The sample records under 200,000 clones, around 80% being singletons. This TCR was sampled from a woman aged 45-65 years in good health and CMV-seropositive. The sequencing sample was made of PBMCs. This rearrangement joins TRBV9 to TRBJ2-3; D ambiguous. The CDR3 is CASSEESLHTQTDTQYF. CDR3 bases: TGTGCCAGCAGCGAGGAGAGCCTGCACACCCAAACAGATACGCAGTATTTT. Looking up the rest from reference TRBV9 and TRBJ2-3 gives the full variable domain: DSGVTQTPKHLITATGQRVTLRCSPRSGDLSVYWYQQSLDQGLQFLIQYYNGEERAKGNILERFSAQQFPDLHSELNLSSLELGDSALYFCASSEESLHTQTDTQYFGPGTRLTVL.